The clone carrying this T cell receptor beta chain was seen ten or more times. Its antigen is currently unknown. Germline lookup yields CDR1 DFQATT and CDR2 SNEGSKA (reference sequence). The CDR3 totals 15 residues. V lost 2 bases and J 4 bases, leaving 15 bases between the germline ends. Individually, cDNA molecules had unique molecular identifiers attached to them. TCRdb ran MiXCR on the 5' RACE reads and lists one entry per CDR3 protein. The sample contains about 81,000 distinct CDR3 sequences, 5.5% to 7.5% of which appear only once. The source of the sample is a study of early T cells in non-severe SARS-CoV-2 infection. At the level of the study: Sequencing input comprised bulk RNA from unsorted whole blood; chain pairing was not available. Study results and limitations: Matching with VDJdb favored anti-spike CD8 responses (missing private and CD4 specificities).

The rearrangement uses TRBV20-1 and TRBJ1-5, with D hard to call. The specimen sequenced was whole blood. This TCR came from an adult who was a healthcare worker with PCR-confirmed SARS-CoV-2 infection or an uninfected control (not recorded which). CDR3 residues: CSARLDRSPNQPQHF. In nucleotides, the CDR3 is TGCAGTGCTAGACTGGACCGAAGCCCAAATCAGCCCCAGCATTTT.